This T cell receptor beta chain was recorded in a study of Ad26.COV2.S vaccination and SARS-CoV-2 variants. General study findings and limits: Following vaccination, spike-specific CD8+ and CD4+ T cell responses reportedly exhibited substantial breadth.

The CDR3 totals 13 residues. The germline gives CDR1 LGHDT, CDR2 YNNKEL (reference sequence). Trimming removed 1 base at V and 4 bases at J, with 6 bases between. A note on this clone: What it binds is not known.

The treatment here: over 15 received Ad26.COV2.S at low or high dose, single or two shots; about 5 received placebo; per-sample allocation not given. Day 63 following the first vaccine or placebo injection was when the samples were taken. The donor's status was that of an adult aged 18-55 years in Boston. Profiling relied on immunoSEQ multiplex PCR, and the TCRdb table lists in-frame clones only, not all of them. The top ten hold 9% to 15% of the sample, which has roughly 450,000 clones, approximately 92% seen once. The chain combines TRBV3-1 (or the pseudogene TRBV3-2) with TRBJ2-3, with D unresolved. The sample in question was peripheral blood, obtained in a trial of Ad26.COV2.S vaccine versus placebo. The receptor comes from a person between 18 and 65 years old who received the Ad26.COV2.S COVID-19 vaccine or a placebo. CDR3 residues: CASSQGGADTQYF. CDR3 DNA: TGTGCCAGCAGCCAAGGAGGTGCAGATACGCAGTATTTT.